Listed here are 2 T cell receptor beta chains from one sample, sequenced in a study of blood T cell repertoires in COVID-19 (dated by TCRdb to the early 2020s). To prepare the library, the immunoSEQ multiplex PCR assay was applied. What TCRdb holds here is the immuneACCESS table cut down to in-frame rearrangements. Part of the clones is not present; checked against another copy, under half of the missing clones reflect an unresolved V gene, and the others are unexplained. The sample table lists 330,000 or so clones, around nine tenths of them with a count of one. The ten top clones hold over 1% of the sample. Sequencing used PBMCs or T cells enriched from blood (not recorded which). The source of these receptors is a woman in her 30s who had been exposed to COVID-19.

The chain is built from TRBV29-1 and TRBJ1-3, with 7 bases matching TRBD1. Germline values: CDR1 SQVTM, CDR2 ANQGSEA. CDR3 length equals 14 residues. With V trimmed by 6 bases and J by 0 bases, 5 bases remained unmatched. The CDR3: CSVGQPNSGNTIYF. The DNA of the CDR3 is TGCAGCGTGGGACAGCCGAACTCTGGAAACACCATATATTTT.

This clone was found once. The gene calls are TRBV18 and TRBJ2-7; maybe TRBD1 (5 bases). Deletions cut 0 bases from V and 3 bases from J, with 12 bases between. The germline V gene has CDR1 KGHSH and CDR2 LQKENI. The CDR3 consists of 15 residues. The CDR3, as DNA: TGTGCCAGCTCACCACCGATAGGGGCGGTCTACGAGCAGTACTTC. Translating gives CASSPPIGAVYEQYF. Using reference TRBV18 and TRBJ2-7 for the parts outside the CDR3, the full variable domain is NAGVMQNPRHLVRRRGQEARLRCSPMKGHSHVYWYRQLPEEGLKFMVYLQKENIIDESGMPKERFSAEFPKEGPSILRIQQVVRGDSAAYFCASSPPIGAVYEQYFGPGTRLTVT.